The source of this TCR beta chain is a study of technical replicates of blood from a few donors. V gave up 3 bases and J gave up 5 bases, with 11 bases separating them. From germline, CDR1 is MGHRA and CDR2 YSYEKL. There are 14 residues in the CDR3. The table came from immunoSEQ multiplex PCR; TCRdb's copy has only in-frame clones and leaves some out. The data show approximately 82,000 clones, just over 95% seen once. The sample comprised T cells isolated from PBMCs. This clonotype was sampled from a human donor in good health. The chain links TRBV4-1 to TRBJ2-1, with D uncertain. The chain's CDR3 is CASSQYIRDNEQFF. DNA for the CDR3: TGCGCCAGCAGCCAGTACATCCGGGACAATGAGCAGTTCTTC.